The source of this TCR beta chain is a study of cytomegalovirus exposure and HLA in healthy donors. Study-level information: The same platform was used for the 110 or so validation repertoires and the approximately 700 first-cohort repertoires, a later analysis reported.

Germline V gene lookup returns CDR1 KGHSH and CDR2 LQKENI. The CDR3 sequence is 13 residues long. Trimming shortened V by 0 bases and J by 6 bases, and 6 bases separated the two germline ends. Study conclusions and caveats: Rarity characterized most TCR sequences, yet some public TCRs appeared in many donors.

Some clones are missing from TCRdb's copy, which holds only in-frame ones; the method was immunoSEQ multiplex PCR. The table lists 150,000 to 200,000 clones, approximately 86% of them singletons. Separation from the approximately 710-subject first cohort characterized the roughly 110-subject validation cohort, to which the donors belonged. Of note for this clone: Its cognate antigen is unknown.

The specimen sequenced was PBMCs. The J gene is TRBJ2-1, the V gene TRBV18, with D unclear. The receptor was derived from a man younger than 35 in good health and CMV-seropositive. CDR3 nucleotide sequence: TGTGCCAGCTCACCACCTTCGTTCAATGAGCAGTTCTTC. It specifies CASSPPSFNEQFF.